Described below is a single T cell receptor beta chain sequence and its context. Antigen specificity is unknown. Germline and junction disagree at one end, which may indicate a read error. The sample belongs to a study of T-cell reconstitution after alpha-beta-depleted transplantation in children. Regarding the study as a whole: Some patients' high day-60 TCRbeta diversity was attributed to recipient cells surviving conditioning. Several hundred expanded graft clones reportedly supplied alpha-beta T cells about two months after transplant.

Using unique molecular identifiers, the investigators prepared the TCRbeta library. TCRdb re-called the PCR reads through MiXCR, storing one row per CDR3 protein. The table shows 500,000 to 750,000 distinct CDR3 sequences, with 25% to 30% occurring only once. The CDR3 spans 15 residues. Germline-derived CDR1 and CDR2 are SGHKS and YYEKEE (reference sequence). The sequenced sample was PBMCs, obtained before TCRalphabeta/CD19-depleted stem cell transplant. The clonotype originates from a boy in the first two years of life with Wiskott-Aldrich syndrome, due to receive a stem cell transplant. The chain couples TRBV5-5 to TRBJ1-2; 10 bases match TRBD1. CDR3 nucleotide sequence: TGTGCCAGCAGCTTCCGGACAGGGGGTGTAGATGGCGACACCTTC. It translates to CASSFRTGGVDGDTF.